A selection of T cell receptor beta chains follows, all from one sample in a study. TCRdb re-called the RT-PCR reads with MiXCR, one entry per CDR3 protein. The table has about 680,000 distinct CDR3 sequences, 14% seen once; the top ten hold 3.6%. Material: memory CD4+ T cells from blood. These TCRs come from a female donor in good health, serving as a healthy control. The CDR3 runs from the conserved cysteine through the conserved F or W. D genes are given only for firm matches. Clone size is given for some rows only: seen once, a few or many times, or a class if the clone is expanded.

clone_size: many; v_call: TRBV7-6; d_call: TRBD1; j_call: TRBJ1-6; cdr3_nt: TGTGCCAGCAGCTTAAGACAGGGTGATTCACCCCTCCACTTT; cdr3_aa: CASSLRQGDSPLHF
clone_size: many; v_call: TRBV3-1; d_call: -; j_call: TRBJ2-1; cdr3_nt: TGTGCCAGCAGCGAAACGTCAGAGGGTGAGCAGTTCTTC; cdr3_aa: CASSETSEGEQFF
clone_size: few; v_call: TRBV14; d_call: TRBD1; j_call: TRBJ2-7; cdr3_nt: TGTGCCAGGCTAAGTGGGGGGAGAGGACAGGGGACCCTCGAGCAGTACTTC; cdr3_aa: CARLSGGRGQGTLEQYF
clone_size: few; v_call: TRBV6-1; d_call: TRBD1; j_call: TRBJ1-2; cdr3_nt: TGTGCCACCAGTCGACAGGGCAACTATGGCTACACCTTC; cdr3_aa: CATSRQGNYGYTF
clone_size: many; v_call: TRBV4-3; d_call: -; j_call: TRBJ2-3; cdr3_nt: TGCGCCAGCAGCCAAGAAGGACATACGCAGTATTTT; cdr3_aa: CASSQEGHTQYF
clone_size: -; v_call: TRBV5-1; d_call: TRBD2; j_call: TRBJ2-1; cdr3_nt: TGCGCCAGCAGCTCTGGGACTAGCGGGACGGATGAGCAGTTCTTC; cdr3_aa: CASSSGTSGTDEQFF
clone_size: few; v_call: TRBV5-1; d_call: TRBD1; j_call: TRBJ2-3; cdr3_nt: TGCGCCAGCAGCTCGGGACAGAGTGAGAGTACGCAGTATTTT; cdr3_aa: CASSSGQSESTQYF
clone_size: -; v_call: TRBV7-8; d_call: TRBD1; j_call: TRBJ2-7; cdr3_nt: TGTGCCAGCAGCCACCGGGACAGGGTGTACGAGCAGTACTTC; cdr3_aa: CASSHRDRVYEQYF
clone_size: -; v_call: TRBV5-1; d_call: TRBD2; j_call: TRBJ2-2; cdr3_nt: TGCGCCAGCACCCTTCAAGCGGGAGGGACCGGGGAGCTGTTTTTT; cdr3_aa: CASTLQAGGTGELFF
clone_size: few; v_call: TRBV27; d_call: TRBD2; j_call: TRBJ2-5; cdr3_nt: TGTGCCAGCAGTTCCTGGGCGGGGGGGCAAGAGACCCAGTACTTC; cdr3_aa: CASSSWAGGQETQYF
clone_size: once; v_call: TRBV18; d_call: TRBD1; j_call: TRBJ1-2; cdr3_nt: TGTGCCAGCTCACGGGACAGGGACTCGTACGGCTACACCTTC; cdr3_aa: CASSRDRDSYGYTF
clone_size: few; v_call: TRBV20-1; d_call: TRBD1; j_call: TRBJ2-7; cdr3_nt: TGCAGTGCTAGAGACCTGACAGGGAACCCCTACGAGCAGTACTTC; cdr3_aa: CSARDLTGNPYEQYF
clone_size: -; v_call: TRBV11-3; d_call: -; j_call: TRBJ2-7; cdr3_nt: TGTGCCAGCAGCTTAGGGGCCTGGGACGAGCAGTACTTC; cdr3_aa: CASSLGAWDEQYF
clone_size: few; v_call: TRBV3-1; d_call: -; j_call: TRBJ2-7; cdr3_nt: TGTGCCAGCAGCCAGCGACAGGTATTATCATACGAGCAGTACTTC; cdr3_aa: CASSQRQVLSYEQYF
clone_size: many; v_call: TRBV27; d_call: TRBD1; j_call: TRBJ2-7; cdr3_nt: TGTGCCAGCAGTACGGGGACAGGGGGTTCCGGGTACGAGCAGTACTTC; cdr3_aa: CASSTGTGGSGYEQYF
clone_size: -; v_call: TRBV11-2; d_call: TRBD1; j_call: TRBJ1-1; cdr3_nt: TGTGCCAGCAGCTTCTTGACAGGGGGCGGGACTGAAGCTTTCTTT; cdr3_aa: CASSFLTGGGTEAFF
clone_size: -; v_call: TRBV25-1; d_call: TRBD2; j_call: TRBJ2-2; cdr3_nt: TGTGCCAGCAGTGAGTCGTCTAGCGGGAGGGTCACCGGGGAGCTGTTTTTT; cdr3_aa: CASSESSSGRVTGELFF
clone_size: -; v_call: TRBV27; d_call: TRBD2; j_call: TRBJ2-3; cdr3_nt: TGTGCCAGCAGCTACGAATCCCCGACTAGCGGGAGAGCAGATACGCAGTATTTT; cdr3_aa: CASSYESPTSGRADTQYF
clone_size: -; v_call: TRBV12-3/TRBV12-4; d_call: -; j_call: TRBJ1-1; cdr3_nt: TGTGCCAGCAGTTTTGGGTCATCGGACACTGAAGCTTTCTTT; cdr3_aa: CASSFGSSDTEAFF
clone_size: -; v_call: TRBV20-1; d_call: -; j_call: TRBJ2-1; cdr3_nt: TGCAGTCCACACCCCTCCGACACACCCTCCTACAATGAGCAGTTCTTC; cdr3_aa: CSPHPSDTPSYNEQFF
clone_size: -; v_call: TRBV6-5; d_call: -; j_call: TRBJ1-6; cdr3_nt: TGTGCCAGCAGTTACGATCGGCGATCTTCACCCCTCCACTTT; cdr3_aa: CASSYDRRSSPLHF
clone_size: -; v_call: TRBV5-1; d_call: -; j_call: TRBJ2-5; cdr3_nt: TGCGCCAGCAGCCACAAAGCGCTTCAAGAGACCCAGTACTTC; cdr3_aa: CASSHKALQETQYF
clone_size: few; v_call: TRBV18; d_call: -; j_call: TRBJ2-1; cdr3_nt: TGTGCCAGCTCAACACGACAAGGGGGGTTGGGGAGTGCAATGGCAAATGAGCAGTTCTTC; cdr3_aa: CASSTRQGGLGSAMANEQFF
clone_size: -; v_call: TRBV7-3; d_call: TRBD2; j_call: TRBJ2-3; cdr3_nt: TGTGCCAGCAGCTTCACGGGACTAGCGGGAGCAGATACGCAGTATTTT; cdr3_aa: CASSFTGLAGADTQYF
clone_size: few; v_call: TRBV19; d_call: TRBD2; j_call: TRBJ2-1; cdr3_nt: TGTGCCAGTACCTTTAGCGGGAGCTCCTACAATGAGCAGTTCTTC; cdr3_aa: CASTFSGSSYNEQFF